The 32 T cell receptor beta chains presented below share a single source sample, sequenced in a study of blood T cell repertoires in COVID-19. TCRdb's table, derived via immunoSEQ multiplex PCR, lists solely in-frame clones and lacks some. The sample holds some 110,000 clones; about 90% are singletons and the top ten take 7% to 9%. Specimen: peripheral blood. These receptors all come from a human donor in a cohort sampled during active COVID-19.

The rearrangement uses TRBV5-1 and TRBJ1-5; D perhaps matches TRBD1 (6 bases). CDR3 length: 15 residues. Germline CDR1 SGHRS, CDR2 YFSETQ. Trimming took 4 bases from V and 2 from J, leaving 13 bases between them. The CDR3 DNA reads TGCGCCAGCAGCCTAAGGGGGGGTGGCAATCAGCCCCAGCATTTT. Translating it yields CASSLRGGGNQPQHF.

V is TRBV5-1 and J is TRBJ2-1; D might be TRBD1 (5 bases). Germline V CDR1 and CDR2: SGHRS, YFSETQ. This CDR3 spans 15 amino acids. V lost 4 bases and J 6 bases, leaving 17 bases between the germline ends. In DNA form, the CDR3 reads TGCGCCAGCAGCATACAGAACCAGGGTTCCAATGAGCAGTTCTTC. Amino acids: CASSIQNQGSNEQFF. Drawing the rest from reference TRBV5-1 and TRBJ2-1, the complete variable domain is KAGVTQTPRYLIKTRGQQVTLSCSPISGHRSVSWYQQTPGQGLQFLFEYFSETQRNKGNFPGRFSGRQFSNSRSEMNVSTLELGDSALYLCASSIQNQGSNEQFFGPGTRLTVL.

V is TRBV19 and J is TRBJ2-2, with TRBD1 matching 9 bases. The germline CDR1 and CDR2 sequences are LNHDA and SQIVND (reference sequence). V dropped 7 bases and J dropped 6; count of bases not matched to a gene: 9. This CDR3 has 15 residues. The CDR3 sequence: CASTFRDRVSGELFF. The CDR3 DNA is TGTGCCAGTACCTTCCGGGACAGGGTATCCGGGGAGCTGTTTTTT. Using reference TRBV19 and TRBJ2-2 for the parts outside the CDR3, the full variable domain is DGGITQSPKYLFRKEGQNVTLSCEQNLNHDAMYWYRQDPGQGLRLIYYSQIVNDFQKGDIAEGYSVSREKKESFPLTVTSAQKNPTAFYLCASTFRDRVSGELFFGEGSRLTVL.

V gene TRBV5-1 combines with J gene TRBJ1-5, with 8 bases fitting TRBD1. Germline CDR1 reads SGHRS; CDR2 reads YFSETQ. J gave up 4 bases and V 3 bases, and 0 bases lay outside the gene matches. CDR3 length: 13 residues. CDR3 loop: CASSWTGNQPQHF. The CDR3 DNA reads TGCGCCAGCAGCTGGACAGGGAATCAGCCCCAGCATTTT. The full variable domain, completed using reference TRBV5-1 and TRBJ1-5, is KAGVTQTPRYLIKTRGQQVTLSCSPISGHRSVSWYQQTPGQGLQFLFEYFSETQRNKGNFPGRFSGRQFSNSRSEMNVSTLELGDSALYLCASSWTGNQPQHFGDGTRLSIL.

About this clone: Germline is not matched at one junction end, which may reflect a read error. As DNA, the CDR3 is TGTGCTAGCAGCTCCCAAGAGTCAGATACGCAGTATTTT. As protein: CASSSQESDTQYF. The chain uses TRBV7-7 and TRBJ2-3, with unresolved D. The CDR3 length is 13 residues. Germline V gives CDR1 SSHAT, CDR2 FNYEAQ (reference sequence).

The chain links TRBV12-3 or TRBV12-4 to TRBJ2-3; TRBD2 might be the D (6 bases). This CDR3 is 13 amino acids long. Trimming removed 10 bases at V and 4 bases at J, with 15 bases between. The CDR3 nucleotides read TGTGCCACTTTGAGGCGGGGACCAGATACGCAGTATTTT. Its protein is CATLRRGPDTQYF.

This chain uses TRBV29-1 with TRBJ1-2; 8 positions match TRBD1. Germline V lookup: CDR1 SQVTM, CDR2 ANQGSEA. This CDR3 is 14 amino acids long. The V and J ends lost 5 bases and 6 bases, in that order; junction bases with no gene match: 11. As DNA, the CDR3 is TGCAGCGTTTGCCTTGACAGGGGCTTGGATGGCTACACCTTC. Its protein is CSVCLDRGLDGYTF.

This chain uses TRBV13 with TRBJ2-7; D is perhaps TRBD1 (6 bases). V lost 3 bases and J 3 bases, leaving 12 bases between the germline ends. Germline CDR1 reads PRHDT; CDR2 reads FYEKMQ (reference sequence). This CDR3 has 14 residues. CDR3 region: CASSFVDSFYEQYF. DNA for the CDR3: TGTGCCAGCAGCTTTGTGGACAGTTTCTACGAGCAGTACTTC.

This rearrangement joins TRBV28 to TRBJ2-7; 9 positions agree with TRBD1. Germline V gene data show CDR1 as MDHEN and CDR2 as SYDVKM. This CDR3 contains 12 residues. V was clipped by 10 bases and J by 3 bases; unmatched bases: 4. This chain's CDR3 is CATRTGVYEQYF. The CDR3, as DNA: TGTGCCACCCGGACAGGGGTCTACGAGCAGTACTTC.

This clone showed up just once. DNA for the CDR3: TGCAGCGTTGTTGGCGGGAGGAGTAAAGAGACCCAGTACTTC. Its translation is CSVVGGRSKETQYF. The J gene is TRBJ2-5, the V gene TRBV29-1; 8 nucleotides line up with TRBD2. V gave up 4 bases and J gave up 3 bases; unmatched junction bases: 7. The length of the CDR3 is 14 residues. Germline V gene data show CDR1 as SQVTM and CDR2 as ANQGSEA.

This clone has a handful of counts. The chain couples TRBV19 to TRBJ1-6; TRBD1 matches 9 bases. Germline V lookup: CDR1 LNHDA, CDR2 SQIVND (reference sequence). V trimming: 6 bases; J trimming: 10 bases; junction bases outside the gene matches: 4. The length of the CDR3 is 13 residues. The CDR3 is CASSNRGQSPLHF. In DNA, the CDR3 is TGTGCCAGTAGCAACAGGGGGCAGTCACCCCTCCACTTT.

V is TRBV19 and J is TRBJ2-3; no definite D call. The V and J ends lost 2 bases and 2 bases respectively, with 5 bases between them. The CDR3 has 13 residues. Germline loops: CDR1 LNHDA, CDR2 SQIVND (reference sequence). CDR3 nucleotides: TGTGCCAGTAGTATACAGATCACAGATACGCAGTATTTT. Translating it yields CASSIQITDTQYF. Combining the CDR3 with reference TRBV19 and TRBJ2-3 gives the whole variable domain DGGITQSPKYLFRKEGQNVTLSCEQNLNHDAMYWYRQDPGQGLRLIYYSQIVNDFQKGDIAEGYSVSREKKESFPLTVTSAQKNPTAFYLCASSIQITDTQYFGPGTRLTVL.

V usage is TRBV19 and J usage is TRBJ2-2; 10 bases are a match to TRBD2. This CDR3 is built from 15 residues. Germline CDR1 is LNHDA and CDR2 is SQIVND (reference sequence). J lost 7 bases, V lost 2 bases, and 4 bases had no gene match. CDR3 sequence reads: CASSILAGVIGELFF. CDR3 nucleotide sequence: TGTGCCAGTAGTATACTAGCGGGAGTTATCGGGGAGCTGTTTTTT.

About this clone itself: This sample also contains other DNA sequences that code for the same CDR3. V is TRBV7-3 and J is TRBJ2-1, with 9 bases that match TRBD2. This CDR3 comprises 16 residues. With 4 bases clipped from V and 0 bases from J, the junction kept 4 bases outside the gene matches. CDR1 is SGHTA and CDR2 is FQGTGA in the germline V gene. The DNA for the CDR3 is TGTGCCAGCAGCTCACTAGCGGGCAGCTCCTACAATGAGCAGTTCTTC. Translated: CASSSLAGSSYNEQFF.

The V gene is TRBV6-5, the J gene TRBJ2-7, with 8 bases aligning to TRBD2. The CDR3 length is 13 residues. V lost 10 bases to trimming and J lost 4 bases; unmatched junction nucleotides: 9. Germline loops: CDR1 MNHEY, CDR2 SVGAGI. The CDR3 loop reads CAIQGLERYEQYF. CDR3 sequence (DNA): TGTGCCATCCAGGGACTAGAACGTTACGAGCAGTACTTC.

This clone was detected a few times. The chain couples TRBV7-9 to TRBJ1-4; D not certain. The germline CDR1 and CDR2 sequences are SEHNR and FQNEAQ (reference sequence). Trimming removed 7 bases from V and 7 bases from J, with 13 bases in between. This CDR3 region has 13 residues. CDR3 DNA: TGTGCCAGCACCCCCGATTTCGGTGAAAAACTGTTTTTT. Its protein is CASTPDFGEKLFF.

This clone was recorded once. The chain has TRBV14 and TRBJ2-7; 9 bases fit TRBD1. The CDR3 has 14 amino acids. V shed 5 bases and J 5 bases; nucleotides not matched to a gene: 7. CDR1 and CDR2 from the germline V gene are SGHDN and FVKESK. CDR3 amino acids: CASSDRDRVHEQYF. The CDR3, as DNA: TGTGCCAGCAGCGACCGGGACAGGGTCCACGAGCAGTACTTC. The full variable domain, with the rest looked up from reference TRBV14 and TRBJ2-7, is EAGVTQFPSHSVIEKGQTVTLRCDPISGHDNLYWYRRVMGKEIKFLLHFVKESKQDESGMPNNRFLAERTGGTYSTLKVQPAELEDSGVYFCASSDRDRVHEQYFGPGTRLTVT.

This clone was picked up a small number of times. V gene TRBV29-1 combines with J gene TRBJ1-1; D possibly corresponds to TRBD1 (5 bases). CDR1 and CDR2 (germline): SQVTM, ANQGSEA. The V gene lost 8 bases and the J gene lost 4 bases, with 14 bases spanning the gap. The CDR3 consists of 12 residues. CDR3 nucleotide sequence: TGCAGCTTCCGACAGTCGAGCACTGAAGCTTTCTTT. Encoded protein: CSFRQSSTEAFF.

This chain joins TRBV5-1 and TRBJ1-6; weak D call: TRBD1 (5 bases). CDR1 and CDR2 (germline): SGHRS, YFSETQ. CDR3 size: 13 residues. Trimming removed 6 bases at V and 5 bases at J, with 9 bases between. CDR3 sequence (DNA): TGCGCCAGCACCCCCAGGGATAATTCACCCCTCCACTTT. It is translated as CASTPRDNSPLHF.

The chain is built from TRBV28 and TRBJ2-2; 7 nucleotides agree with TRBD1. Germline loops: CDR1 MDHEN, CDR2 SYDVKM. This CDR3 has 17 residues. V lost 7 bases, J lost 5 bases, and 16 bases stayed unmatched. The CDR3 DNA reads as TGTGCCAGCACTCTGGACAGGATTGGATTAGCTACCGGGGAGCTGTTTTTT. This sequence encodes CASTLDRIGLATGELFF.

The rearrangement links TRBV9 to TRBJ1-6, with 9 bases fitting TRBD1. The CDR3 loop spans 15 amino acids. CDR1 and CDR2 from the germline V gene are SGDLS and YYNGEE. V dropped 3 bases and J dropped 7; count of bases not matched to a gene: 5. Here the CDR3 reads CASSGRTGANSPLHF. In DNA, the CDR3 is TGTGCCAGCAGCGGGCGGACAGGGGCGAATTCACCCCTCCACTTT.

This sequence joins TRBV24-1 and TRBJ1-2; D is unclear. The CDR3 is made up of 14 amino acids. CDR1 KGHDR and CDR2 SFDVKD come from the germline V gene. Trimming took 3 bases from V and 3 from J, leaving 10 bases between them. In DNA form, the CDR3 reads TGTGCCACCAGTGATCCGACACGATACTATGGCTACACCTTC. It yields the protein CATSDPTRYYGYTF.

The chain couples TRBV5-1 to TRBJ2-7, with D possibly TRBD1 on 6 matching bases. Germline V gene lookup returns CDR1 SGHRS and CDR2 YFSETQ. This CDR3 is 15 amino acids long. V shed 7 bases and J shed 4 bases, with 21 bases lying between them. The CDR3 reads CASRLTDSDVYEQYF. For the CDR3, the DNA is TGCGCCAGCCGTCTGACGGACAGCGATGTTTACGAGCAGTACTTC.

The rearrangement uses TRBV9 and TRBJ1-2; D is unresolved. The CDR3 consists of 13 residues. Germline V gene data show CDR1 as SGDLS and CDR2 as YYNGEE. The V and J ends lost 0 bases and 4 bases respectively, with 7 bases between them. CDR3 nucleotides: TGTGCCAGCAGCGTAGACAGCCCCTATGGCTACACCTTC. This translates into CASSVDSPYGYTF.

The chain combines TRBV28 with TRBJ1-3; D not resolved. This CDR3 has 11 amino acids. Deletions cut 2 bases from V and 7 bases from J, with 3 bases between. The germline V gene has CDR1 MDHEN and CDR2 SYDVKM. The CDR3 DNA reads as TGTGCCAGCAGTTTACTCAACACCATATATTTT. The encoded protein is CASSLLNTIYF.

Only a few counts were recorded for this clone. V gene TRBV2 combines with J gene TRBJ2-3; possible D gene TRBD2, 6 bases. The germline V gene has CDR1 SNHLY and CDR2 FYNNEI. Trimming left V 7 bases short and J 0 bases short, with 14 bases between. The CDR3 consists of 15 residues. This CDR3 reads CASIRGGASTDTQYF. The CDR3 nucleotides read TGTGCCAGCATCCGCGGCGGGGCTAGCACAGATACGCAGTATTTT. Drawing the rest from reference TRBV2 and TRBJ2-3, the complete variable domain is EPEVTQTPSHQVTQMGQEVILRCVPISNHLYFYWYRQILGQKVEFLVSFYNNEISEKSEIFDDQFSVERPDGSNFTLKIRSTKLEDSAMYFCASIRGGASTDTQYFGPGTRLTVL.

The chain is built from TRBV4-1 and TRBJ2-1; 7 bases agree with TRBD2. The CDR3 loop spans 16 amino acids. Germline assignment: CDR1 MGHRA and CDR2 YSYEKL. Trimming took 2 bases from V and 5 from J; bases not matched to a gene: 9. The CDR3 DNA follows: TGCGCCAGCAGCCAAACCGTAGCGGGCCTAAACAATGAGCAGTTCTTC. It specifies CASSQTVAGLNNEQFF.

The CDR3 coding sequence is TGTGCCTCGTCAGGGACAGGTGGAACTAATGAAAAACTGTTTTTT. This sequence encodes CASSGTGGTNEKLFF. The chain combines TRBV30 with TRBJ1-4, with 8 nucleotides matching TRBD1. Germline CDR1 is GTSNPN and CDR2 is SVGIG (reference sequence). V lost 7 bases and J lost 1; bases outside the gene matches: 8. The CDR3 is made up of 15 amino acids.

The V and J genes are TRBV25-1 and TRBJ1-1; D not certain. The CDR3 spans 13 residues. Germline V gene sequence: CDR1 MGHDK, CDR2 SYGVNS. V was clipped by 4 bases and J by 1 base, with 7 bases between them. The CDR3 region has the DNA TGTGCCAGCAGTGGACACCAGAACACTGAAGCTTTCTTT. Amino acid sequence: CASSGHQNTEAFF. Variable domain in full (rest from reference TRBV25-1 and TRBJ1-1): EADIYQTPRYLVIGTGKKITLECSQTMGHDKMYWYQQDPGMELHLIHYSYGVNSTEKGDLSSESTVSRIRTEHFPLTLESARPSHTSQYLCASSGHQNTEAFFGQGTRLTVV.

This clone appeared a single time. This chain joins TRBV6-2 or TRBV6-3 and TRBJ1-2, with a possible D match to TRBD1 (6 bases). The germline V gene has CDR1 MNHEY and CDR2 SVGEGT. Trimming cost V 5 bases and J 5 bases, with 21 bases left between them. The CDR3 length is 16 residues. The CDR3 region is CASSRTGTPRQYGYTF. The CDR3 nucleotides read TGTGCCAGCAGTCGAACCGGGACACCAAGGCAGTATGGCTACACCTTC.

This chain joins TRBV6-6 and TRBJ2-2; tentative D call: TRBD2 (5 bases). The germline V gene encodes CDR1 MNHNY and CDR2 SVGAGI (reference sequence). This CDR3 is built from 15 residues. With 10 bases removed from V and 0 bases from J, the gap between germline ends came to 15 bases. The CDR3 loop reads CATTERRANTGELFF. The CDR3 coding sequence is TGTGCCACGACGGAGCGGAGAGCGAACACCGGGGAGCTGTTTTTT.

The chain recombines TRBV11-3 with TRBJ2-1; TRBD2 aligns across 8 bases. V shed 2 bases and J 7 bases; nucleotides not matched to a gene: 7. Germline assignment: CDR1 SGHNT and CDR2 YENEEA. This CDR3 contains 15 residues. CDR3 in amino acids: CASSLMGLVENEQFF. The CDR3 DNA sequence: TGTGCCAGCAGCTTAATGGGACTAGTAGAGAATGAGCAGTTCTTC.